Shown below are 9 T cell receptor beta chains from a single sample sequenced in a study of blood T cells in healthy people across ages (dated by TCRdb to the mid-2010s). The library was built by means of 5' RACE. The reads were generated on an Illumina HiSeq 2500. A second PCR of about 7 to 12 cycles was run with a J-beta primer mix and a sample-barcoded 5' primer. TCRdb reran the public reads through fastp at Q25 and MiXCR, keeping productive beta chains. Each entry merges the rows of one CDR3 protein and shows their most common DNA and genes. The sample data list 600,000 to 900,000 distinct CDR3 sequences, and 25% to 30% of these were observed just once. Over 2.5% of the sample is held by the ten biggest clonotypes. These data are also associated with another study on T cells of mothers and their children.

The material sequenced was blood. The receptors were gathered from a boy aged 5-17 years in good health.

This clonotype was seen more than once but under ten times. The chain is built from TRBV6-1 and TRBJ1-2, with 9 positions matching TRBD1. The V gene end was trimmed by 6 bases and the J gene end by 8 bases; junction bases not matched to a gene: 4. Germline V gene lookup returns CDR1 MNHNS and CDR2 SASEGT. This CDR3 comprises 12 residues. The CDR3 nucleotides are TGTGCCAGCAGGACAGGGGGACACGGCTACACCTTC. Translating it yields CASRTGGHGYTF.

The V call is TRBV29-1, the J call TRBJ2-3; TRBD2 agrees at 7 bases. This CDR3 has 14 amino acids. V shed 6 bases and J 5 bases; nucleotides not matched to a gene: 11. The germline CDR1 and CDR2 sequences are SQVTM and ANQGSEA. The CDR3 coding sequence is TGCAGCGTGCGAGGGAGGGTCGCACAAGATACGCAGTATTTT. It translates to CSVRGRVAQDTQYF.

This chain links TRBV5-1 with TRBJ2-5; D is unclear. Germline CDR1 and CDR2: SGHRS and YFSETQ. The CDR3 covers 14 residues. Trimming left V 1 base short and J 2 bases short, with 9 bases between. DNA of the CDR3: TGCGCCAGCAGCTTGAGGCCTGATCAAGAGACCCAGTACTTC. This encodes CASSLRPDQETQYF.

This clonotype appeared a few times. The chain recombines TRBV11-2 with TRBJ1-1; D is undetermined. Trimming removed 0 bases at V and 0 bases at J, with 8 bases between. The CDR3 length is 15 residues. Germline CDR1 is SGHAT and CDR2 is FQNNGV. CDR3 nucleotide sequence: TGTGCCAGCAGCTTAGAGCCGGGCATGAACACTGAAGCTTTCTTT. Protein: CASSLEPGMNTEAFF.

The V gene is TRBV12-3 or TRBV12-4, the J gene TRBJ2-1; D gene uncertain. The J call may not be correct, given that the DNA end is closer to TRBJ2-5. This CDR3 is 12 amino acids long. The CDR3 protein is CASSPVSRTQYF. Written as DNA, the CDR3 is TGTGCCAGCAGTCCCGTTTCTCGGACCCAGTACTTC.

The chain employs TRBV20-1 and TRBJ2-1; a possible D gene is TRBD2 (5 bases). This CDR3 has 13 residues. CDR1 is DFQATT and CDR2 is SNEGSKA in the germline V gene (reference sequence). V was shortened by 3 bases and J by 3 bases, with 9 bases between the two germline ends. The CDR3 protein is CSARTIIYNEQFF. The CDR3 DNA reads TGCAGTGCTAGGACTATTATCTACAATGAGCAGTTCTTC.

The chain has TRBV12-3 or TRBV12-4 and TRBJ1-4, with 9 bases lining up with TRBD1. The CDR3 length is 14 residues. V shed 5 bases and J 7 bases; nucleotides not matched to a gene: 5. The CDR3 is CASSKTGGTEKLFF. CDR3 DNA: TGTGCCAGCAGTAAAACAGGGGGCACTGAAAAACTGTTTTTT.

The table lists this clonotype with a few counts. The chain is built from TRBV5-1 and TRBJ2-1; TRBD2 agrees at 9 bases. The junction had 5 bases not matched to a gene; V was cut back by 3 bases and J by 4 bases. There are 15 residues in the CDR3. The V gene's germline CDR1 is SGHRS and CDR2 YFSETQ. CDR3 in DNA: TGCGCCAGCAGCTGGGGGCTAGCGGGGTACAATGAGCAGTTCTTC. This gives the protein CASSWGLAGYNEQFF.

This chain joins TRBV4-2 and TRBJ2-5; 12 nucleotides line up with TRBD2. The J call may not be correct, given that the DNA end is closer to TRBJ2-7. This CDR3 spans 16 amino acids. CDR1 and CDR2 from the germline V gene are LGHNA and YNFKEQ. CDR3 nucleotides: TGTGCCAGCAGCCAGGATAGACTAGCGGGAGTTCGCGAGCAGTACTTC. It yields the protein CASSQDRLAGVREQYF.